The 23 T cell receptor beta chains below were found in one sample sequenced in a study of radiation and T cells in renal cell carcinoma. Sequencing was performed with immunoSEQ multiplex PCR; in TCRdb, only in-frame clones are kept and a portion is missing. The sample gives fewer than 200,000 clones, about 85% of which show up once; 11% is in the top ten. Regarding time point: blood 4 weeks post-SBRT, at nephrectomy. Indicated treatment: 15 Gy SBRT to primary tumor, nephrectomy 4 weeks later. This sample comprised blood, obtained from a patient whose treatment included radiotherapy and nephrectomy. The receptors originated from a woman in her 50s with renal cell carcinoma.

The rearrangement uses TRBV19 and TRBJ1-1; D ambiguous. V was trimmed by 5 bases and J by 1 base, leaving 11 bases between them. Per germline, CDR1 LNHDA and CDR2 SQIVND (reference sequence). There are 14 residues in the CDR3. CDR3 in amino acids: CASSFSGGNTEAFF. The CDR3 bases are TGTGCCAGTAGTTTTTCAGGAGGGAACACTGAAGCTTTCTTT.

The chain couples TRBV7-2 to TRBJ1-1; no firm D call. The CDR3 has 13 residues. Germline lookup yields CDR1 SGHTA and CDR2 FQGNSA. Deletions cut 0 bases from V and 1 base from J, with 3 bases between. The CDR3 DNA follows: TGTGCCAGCAGCTTAGCGACGAACACTGAAGCTTTCTTT. Translating gives CASSLATNTEAFF.

The chain uses TRBV10-3 and TRBJ1-3, with a possible D match to TRBD1 (5 bases). CDR3 length: 12 residues. Deletions cut 10 bases from V and 7 bases from J, with 14 bases between. From germline, CDR1 is ENHRY and CDR2 SYGVKD. The CDR3 DNA reads TGTGCCACCGGGGGGTTGGGGAACACCATATATTTT. Translated, it gives CATGGLGNTIYF.

This chain joins TRBV27 and TRBJ2-3; 8 bases are shared with TRBD2. This CDR3 region has 15 residues. V was clipped by 3 bases and J by 5 bases; unmatched bases: 7. CDR1 is MNHEY, CDR2 SMNVEV, per germline (reference sequence). CDR3: CASSLRPGGVDTQYF. In nucleotides, the CDR3 is TGTGCCAGCAGTTTGCGGCCCGGGGGGGTAGATACGCAGTATTTT.

Here the CDR3 reads CASSLQPLGNEQFF. The CDR3 nucleotides are TGTGCCAGTAGCCTACAACCCCTGGGGAATGAGCAGTTCTTC. This chain joins TRBV19 and TRBJ2-1; no clear D gene. CDR3 length: 14 amino acids. Germline loops: CDR1 LNHDA, CDR2 SQIVND (reference sequence). Trimming left V 6 bases short and J 7 bases short, with 16 bases between.

The chain employs TRBV28 and TRBJ2-1, with 9 bases that match TRBD2. The ends lost 2 bases at V and 8 bases at J; junction bases unmatched: 4. CDR1 and CDR2 from the germline V gene are MDHEN and SYDVKM. CDR3 length: 14 residues. The CDR3 loop reads CASSLAGGLDEQFF. Written as DNA, the CDR3 is TGTGCCAGCAGTTTAGCGGGGGGGCTCGATGAGCAGTTCTTC.

In DNA, the CDR3 is TGTGCCAGCAGCTTGGGCCCCCGCGAGCAGTACTTC. It is translated as CASSLGPREQYF. The chain is built from TRBV7-3 and TRBJ2-7; no definite D call. This CDR3 region has 12 residues. The V gene's germline CDR1 is SGHTA and CDR2 FQGTGA. V lost 3 bases, J lost 6 bases, and 9 bases lay in between.

The chain joins TRBV5-1 to TRBJ1-4; tentative D call: TRBD1 (6 bases). The CDR3 covers 18 residues. Germline-derived CDR1 and CDR2 are SGHRS and YFSETQ. Trimming left V 0 bases short and J 0 bases short, with 15 bases between. The CDR3 protein is CASSLGQAYPATNEKLFF. CDR3 in DNA: TGCGCCAGCAGCTTGGGACAGGCCTACCCTGCAACTAATGAAAAACTGTTTTTT. The whole variable domain, filled in from reference TRBV5-1 and TRBJ1-4, reads KAGVTQTPRYLIKTRGQQVTLSCSPISGHRSVSWYQQTPGQGLQFLFEYFSETQRNKGNFPGRFSGRQFSNSRSEMNVSTLELGDSALYLCASSLGQAYPATNEKLFFGSGTQLSVL.

This chain uses TRBV10-3 with TRBJ1-1, with D unclear. Germline V lookup: CDR1 ENHRY, CDR2 SYGVKD. The CDR3 is made up of 15 amino acids. The ends were cut back, 4 bases at V and 4 bases at J, with 16 bases in the middle. The CDR3 DNA reads TGTGCCATCAGTGGGACCTCCGCGGGGTCCACTGAAGCTTTCTTT. Protein product: CAISGTSAGSTEAFF.

The chain uses TRBV25-1 and TRBJ1-6; TRBD1 aligns across 7 bases. Germline loops: CDR1 MGHDK, CDR2 SYGVNS. The CDR3 totals 16 residues. J was trimmed by 6 bases and V by 8 bases; bases with no gene match: 13. In nucleotides, the CDR3 is TGTGCCAGCCGGAGGGACAGACCTACGACTAATTCACCCCTCCACTTT. Translating it yields CASRRDRPTTNSPLHF.

This clone turned up a few times. The chain has TRBV10-2 and TRBJ2-7; 8 nucleotides agree with TRBD2. The CDR3 extends over 13 amino acids. CDR1 and CDR2 from the germline V gene are WSHSY and SAAADI. V shed 1 base, J shed 6 bases, and the junction held 2 bases outside the gene matches. CDR3 sequence: CASSELLAAEQYF. DNA for the CDR3: TGCGCCAGCAGTGAGTTACTAGCGGCCGAGCAGTACTTC.

This clone is a singleton in its sample. This chain links TRBV6-5 with TRBJ1-3; 7 positions match TRBD1. Germline V CDR1 and CDR2: MNHEY, SVGAGI. The CDR3 is 15 amino acids. V was pared by 6 bases and J by 4 bases, with 9 bases of the junction left unmatched. CDR3 sequence (DNA): TGTGCCAGCAGCAGCGGAAGGGGGCTCGGAAACACCATATATTTT. This codes for CASSSGRGLGNTIYF.

This rearrangement joins TRBV7-9 to TRBJ2-7; no reliable D call. V was clipped by 4 bases and J by 5 bases, with 15 bases between them. Germline assignment: CDR1 SEHNR and CDR2 FQNEAQ (reference sequence). This CDR3 comprises 14 residues. The CDR3 sequence is CASSSPVTTHEQYF. The CDR3 region has the DNA TGTGCCAGCAGCTCGCCAGTTACTACCCACGAGCAGTACTTC.

The V call is TRBV7-9, the J call TRBJ1-1, with 12 bases that match TRBD1. Unmatched junction bases numbered 15, after V lost 9 bases and J lost 4 bases. There are 17 residues in the CDR3. Looked up from germline, CDR1 is SEHNR and CDR2 is FQNEAQ (reference sequence). CDR3 protein: CASSGWGTGGKGTEAFF. The CDR3 bases are TGTGCCAGTTCGGGCTGGGGGACAGGGGGCAAGGGCACTGAAGCTTTCTTT.

The chain joins TRBV5-1 to TRBJ1-2; tentative D call: TRBD1 (6 bases). Germline lookup yields CDR1 SGHRS and CDR2 YFSETQ. V lost 0 bases, J lost 2 bases, and 8 bases lay in between. This CDR3 contains 14 residues. The CDR3 region has the DNA TGCGCCAGCAGCTTGGCGGACAGAAACTATGGCTACACCTTC. It is translated as CASSLADRNYGYTF.

The CDR3 sequence: CASSIQLAGGSYNEQFF. Here the CDR3 DNA reads TGTGCCAGTAGTATTCAACTAGCGGGGGGCTCCTACAATGAGCAGTTCTTC. The chain couples TRBV19 to TRBJ2-1; 12 bases align to TRBD2. Germline loops: CDR1 LNHDA, CDR2 SQIVND (reference sequence). This CDR3 has 17 residues. V shed 3 bases, J shed 0 bases, and the junction held 3 bases outside the gene matches.

V is TRBV6-1 and J is TRBJ1-1, with unresolved D. Germline V gene data show CDR1 as MNHNS and CDR2 as SASEGT. This CDR3 has 13 amino acids. Deletions cut 2 bases from V and 4 bases from J, with 8 bases between. The CDR3, as DNA: TGTGCCAGCAGTGAATACGGGGTCACTGAAGCTTTCTTT. Its translation is CASSEYGVTEAFF.

J is TRBJ2-7 and V is TRBV5-5, with no clear D. Germline V CDR1 and CDR2: SGHKS, YYEKEE (reference sequence). Trimming cost V 2 bases and J 6 bases, with 6 bases left between them. The CDR3 totals 11 residues. For the CDR3, the DNA is TGTGCCAGCAGCTTTTTGGGCGAGCAGTACTTC. Translation gives CASSFLGEQYF.

This clone came up once. The chain is built from TRBV19 and TRBJ2-5, with D perhaps being TRBD1 or TRBD2 (5 bases each). Per germline, CDR1 LNHDA and CDR2 SQIVND (reference sequence). The germline V and J ends were trimmed by 5 bases and 3 bases, with 10 bases remaining between them. The CDR3 runs to 13 residues. The CDR3 here is CASSLVGEETQYF. CDR3 nucleotides: TGTGCCAGTAGTTTGGTGGGGGAAGAGACCCAGTACTTC.

The chain joins TRBV7-6 to TRBJ2-2, with D hard to call. The CDR3 is 16 amino acids. V was clipped by 1 base and J by 5 bases, with 14 bases between them. Looked up from germline, CDR1 is SGHVS and CDR2 is FNYEAQ. DNA of the CDR3: TGTGCCAGCAGCTTAGAACCACCCCTGCAGACCGGGGAGCTGTTTTTT. Protein product: CASSLEPPLQTGELFF.

In this sample, this clone turned up a few times. The chain employs TRBV30 and TRBJ1-1; D may be TRBD1 (5 bases). The V end was cut by 8 bases, the J end by 1 base, with 17 bases between. The CDR3 is 14 residues long. Germline V lookup: CDR1 GTSNPN, CDR2 SVGIG (reference sequence). The CDR3 nucleotides are TGTGCCCTCCGCCCCGGGACCCCGAACACTGAAGCTTTCTTT. This translates into CALRPGTPNTEAFF.

This chain joins TRBV15 and TRBJ1-3; D gene unclear. V was shortened by 0 bases and J by 3 bases, with 9 bases between the two germline ends. The CDR3 contains 15 residues. The V gene's germline CDR1 is LNHNV and CDR2 YYDKDF (reference sequence). Here the CDR3 DNA reads TGTGCCACCAGCAGAGATTGGGGTTATGGAAACACCATATATTTT. Encoded protein: CATSRDWGYGNTIYF. Based on the CDR3 plus reference TRBV15 and TRBJ1-3, the full variable domain is DAMVIQNPRYQVTQFGKPVTLSCSQTLNHNVMYWYQQKSSQAPKLLFHYYDKDFNNEADTPDNFQSRRPNTSFCFLDIRSPGLGDTAMYLCATSRDWGYGNTIYFGEGSWLTVV.

Concerning this clone itself: At one end, the junction sequence differs from germline, possibly due to a read error. The chain is built from TRBV9 and TRBJ2-3; D perhaps matches TRBD1 (6 bases). The CDR3 runs 12 residues. Germline V CDR1 and CDR2: SGDLS, YYNGEE. The CDR3 DNA sequence: TGTGCCAGCAGCGGGGACACAGGTACGCAGTATTTT. This encodes CASSGDTGTQYF.